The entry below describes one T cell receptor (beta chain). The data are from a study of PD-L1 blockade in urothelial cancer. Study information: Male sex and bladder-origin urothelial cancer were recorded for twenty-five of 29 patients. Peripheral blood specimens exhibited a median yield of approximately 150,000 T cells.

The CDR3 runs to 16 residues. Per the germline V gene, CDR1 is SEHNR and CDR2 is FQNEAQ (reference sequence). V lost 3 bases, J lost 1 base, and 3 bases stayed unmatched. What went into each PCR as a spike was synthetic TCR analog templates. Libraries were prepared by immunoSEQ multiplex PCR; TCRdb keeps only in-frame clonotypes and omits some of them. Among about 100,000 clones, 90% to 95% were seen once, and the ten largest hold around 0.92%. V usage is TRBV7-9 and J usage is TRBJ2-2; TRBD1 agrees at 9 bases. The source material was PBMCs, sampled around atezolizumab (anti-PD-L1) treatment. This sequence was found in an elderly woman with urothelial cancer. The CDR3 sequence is CASSFTGGLNTGELFF. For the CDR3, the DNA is TGTGCCAGCAGCTTCACAGGGGGCTTGAACACCGGGGAGCTGTTTTTT.